This T cell receptor (beta chain) was sequenced during a study of T cells in Graves' hyperthyroidism and ophthalmopathy. Turning to the study itself: At the time of initial diagnosis and before any treatment, peripheral blood was collected. Study-wide results and limits: Ophthalmopathy onset followed model prediction by a median around six months. Blood shared most expanded thyroid clonotypes above 0.001.

This clonotype was recorded many times. Its antigen is not known. It was RNA transcripts that yielded the amplified TCR beta CDR3 regions. During a first-round RT-PCR of the TCR CDR3, the HTBI primer set was used. TCRdb processed the multiplex PCR reads anew with MiXCR; each CDR3 protein has one entry. This repertoire shows nearly 600,000 distinct CDR3 sequences, around 14% found once; its top ten account for 5.5% to 7.5%. CDR1 is SQVTM and CDR2 is ANQGSEA in the germline V gene. V lost 5 bases and J 0 bases, leaving 14 bases between the germline ends. This CDR3 is 14 amino acids long. The source of the PBMCs was about 10 ml of fresh peripheral blood.

This chain connects TRBV29-1 to TRBJ2-7, with D possibly matching TRBD1 (6 bases). Sequences were obtained from blood. This receptor was identified in a woman aged 25 to 39 with Graves' hyperthyroidism that later progressed to Graves' ophthalmopathy. The DNA of the CDR3 is TGCAGCGTTACTCAGGGACACCTCTCCTACGAGCAGTACTTC. Translating it yields CSVTQGHLSYEQYF.